This TCR beta chain is drawn from a study of T-cell memory formation after mild COVID-19. The authors produced TCR alpha and TCR beta cDNA libraries with sample barcodes and UMIs by 5'RACE using constant-segment primers. One entry per CDR3 protein, called by TCRdb with MiXCR from the 5' RACE reads. The table has some 300,000 distinct CDR3 sequences, just under 20% seen once. Study results and limitations: The study found balanced CD4/CD8 in clones contracting day 15 to 85 and a CD4+ lean in later expanders. The CD4+ clones that contracted clustered mainly within CM and EM, and the CD8+ clones concentrated in EMRA. That cross-reactive memory joined was suggested by some responding clones appearing in pre-infection memory.

Comment on this clonotype: Its antigen is not identified.

The TCR was taken from a man between 18 and 35 years old who had mild COVID-19 (a few samples of this study predate the infection). Cell type and time point are not known. Sequenced sample: PBMCs or a T cell subset sorted from them (not recorded which).

For the CDR3, the DNA is TGCGCCAGCCTCGGCGGGGCAGGGCAGGGGGAGCAGTACTTC. Protein: CASLGGAGQGEQYF. The chain joins TRBV5-1 to TRBJ2-7; perhaps D is TRBD1 or TRBD2 (6 bases each). With 7 bases removed from V and 7 bases from J, the gap between germline ends came to 21 bases. Germline CDR1 is SGHRS and CDR2 is YFSETQ. This CDR3 contains 14 residues.